Shown below are 20 T cell receptor beta chains from a single sample sequenced in a study of blood T cells in healthy people across ages. The authors ran a second PCR of 7 to 11 cycles using a sample-barcoded 5' primer and a J-beta primer mix. MiXCR was run by TCRdb on the 5' RACE reads, yielding one entry per CDR3 protein. The sample comprises hundreds of thousands of distinct CDR3 sequences, 45% to 55% of which are singletons, and 20% to 25% rests with the top ten. The sample taken for sequencing was blood. Receptor source: an elderly man in good health.

Points on this clonotype: This sequence may be a read error, since a much larger clone differs from it by one base. This sequence joins TRBV6-5 and TRBJ2-1, with TRBD2 identical over 9 bases. Germline lookup yields CDR1 MNHEY and CDR2 SVGAGI. J was trimmed by 11 bases and V by 0 bases; bases with no gene match: 14. This CDR3 has 17 amino acids. CDR3 nucleotide sequence: TGTGCCAGCAGTTACTCGAGTAGAAGCGGGAGGTCGGATAAGCAGTTCTTC. This gives the protein CASSYSSRSGRSDKQFF.

Only a few counts were recorded for this clonotype. This chain joins TRBV20-1 and TRBJ2-3, with 8 positions matching TRBD1. The CDR3 contains 14 residues. With 1 base clipped from V and 6 bases from J, the junction kept 6 bases outside the gene matches. CDR1 and CDR2 (germline): DFQATT, SNEGSKA (reference sequence). CDR3 bases: TGCAGTGCTAGAGGGACAGGGACCATGGATACGCAGTATTTT. Its translation: CSARGTGTMDTQYF.

About this clonotype itself: This sequence may be a read error, since a much larger clone differs from it by one base. The J gene is TRBJ2-7, the V gene TRBV5-1; a weak D match, TRBD1 (5 bases). The last part of the DNA fits TRBJ2-5 better; the J call may be wrong. Germline loops: CDR1 SGHRS, CDR2 YFSETQ. CDR3 length: 13 amino acids. CDR3 bases: TGCGCCAGCGGCTCCAGGGTCAGTGAGACCCAGTACTTC. It encodes CASGSRVSETQYF.

V usage is TRBV20-1 and J usage is TRBJ2-7; possible D gene TRBD2, 5 bases. Germline values: CDR1 DFQATT, CDR2 SNEGSKA (reference sequence). Trimming stripped 5 bases from V and 3 bases from J, with 17 bases between. CDR3 size: 14 residues. Here the CDR3 DNA reads TGCAGTGCTGTAGCGTCCATGCCCTTCTACGAGCAGTACTTC. It codes for CSAVASMPFYEQYF.

This rearrangement joins TRBV24-1 to TRBJ2-3, with 12 bases matching TRBD2. Germline loops: CDR1 KGHDR, CDR2 SFDVKD. Losses at the gene ends were 3 bases for V and 7 bases for J; bases not matched to a gene: 7. This CDR3 region has 16 residues. CDR3 sequence: CATSDATSGSVNTQYF. Here the CDR3 DNA reads TGTGCCACCAGTGATGCGACTAGCGGGAGTGTAAATACGCAGTATTTT.

The V and J genes are TRBV10-3 and TRBJ1-1; D remains unclear. Germline loops: CDR1 ENHRY, CDR2 SYGVKD. V lost 6 bases and J 7 bases, leaving 18 bases between the germline ends. The CDR3 runs 14 residues. This CDR3 reads CAIRDGKGSYEAFF. Here the CDR3 DNA reads TGTGCCATCAGGGACGGGAAGGGAAGTTATGAAGCTTTCTTT.

This clonotype has more than one count but fewer than ten. The chain links TRBV4-1 to TRBJ1-4, with D possibly matching TRBD1 (6 bases). The CDR3 has 16 residues. Trimming pared 2 bases from V and 8 bases from J, leaving 18 bases between. Germline assignment: CDR1 MGHRA and CDR2 YSYEKL. The CDR3 is CASSQNVQGLGEKLFF. The CDR3 DNA reads TGCGCCAGCAGCCAAAACGTACAGGGTCTGGGGGAAAAACTGTTTTTT.

This clonotype was counted between two and nine times. The chain recombines TRBV24-1 with TRBJ2-5; D unclear. Germline V lookup: CDR1 KGHDR, CDR2 SFDVKD. V gave up 4 bases and J gave up 1 base, with 6 bases separating them. The CDR3 runs to 13 residues. The CDR3 DNA reads as TGTGCCACCAGTGACTCCGCCCAAGAGACCCAGTACTTC. Its protein is CATSDSAQETQYF.

Concerning this clonotype: The junction departs from germline at one end; a sequencing error may be responsible. The CDR3 spells CASSLAGGRKETQYF. CDR3 sequence (DNA): TGTGCCAGCAGCCTAGCGGGGGGGCGCAAGGAGACCCAGTACTTC. The V and J genes are TRBV7-8 and TRBJ2-5, with TRBD2 identical over 12 bases. Germline CDR1 and CDR2: SGHVS and FQNEAQ. The CDR3 length is 15 residues.

Concerning this clonotype: At one boundary the junction diverges from the germline segment, which might be a read error. The V and J genes are TRBV7-7 and TRBJ2-1; the D gene is possibly TRBD2 (7 bases). This CDR3 has 15 residues. The germline gives CDR1 SSHAT, CDR2 FNYEAQ (reference sequence). CDR3 DNA: TGTGCTAGCAGCCCCGAGGGGGGGGCCTACAATGAGCAGTTCTTC. Residues: CASSPEGGAYNEQFF. The complete variable domain, with remaining parts taken from reference TRBV7-7 and TRBJ2-1, reads GAGVSQSPRYKVTKRGQDVTLRCDPISSHATLYWYQQALGQGPEFLTYFNYEAQPDKSGLPSDRFSAERPEGSISTLTIQRTEQRDSAMYRCASSPEGGAYNEQFFGPGTRLTVL.

This chain joins TRBV29-1 and TRBJ2-1; D remains ambiguous. This CDR3 contains 10 residues. V lost 3 bases and J 8 bases, leaving 5 bases between the germline ends. CDR1 and CDR2 from the germline V gene are SQVTM and ANQGSEA. The CDR3 DNA sequence: TGCAGCGTTGAGCGGTATGAGCAGTTCTTC. Protein sequence: CSVERYEQFF.

This clonotype occurred a few times. The junction and the germline gene differ at one end; a read error may be behind it. The chain recombines TRBV29-1 with TRBJ2-5; 8 bases are shared with TRBD2. The CDR3 has 12 residues. CDR1 is SQVTM and CDR2 is ANQGSEA in the germline V gene. This CDR3 reads CGAGGPQETQYF. The CDR3 bases are TGTGGGGCGGGGGGCCCACAAGAGACCCAGTACTTC.

In this sample, this clonotype turned up a few times. The rearrangement uses TRBV20-1 and TRBJ2-5; 8 bases fit TRBD1. V gave up 6 bases and J gave up 2 bases; unmatched junction bases: 11. This CDR3 comprises 15 residues. The germline V gene encodes CDR1 DFQATT and CDR2 SNEGSKA (reference sequence). CDR3 bases: TGCAGTGCATATGCCCCAGGGGGCTGGCAAGAGACCCAGTACTTC. This translates into CSAYAPGGWQETQYF.

DNA of the CDR3: TGCGCCAGCAGCTTTGGCGGGAGGGACTACGAGCAGTACTTC. This sequence encodes CASSFGGRDYEQYF. V is TRBV5-1 and J is TRBJ2-7, with TRBD2 matching 9 bases. From germline, CDR1 is SGHRS and CDR2 YFSETQ. V shed 2 bases and J 3 bases; nucleotides not matched to a gene: 3. CDR3 length: 14 amino acids.

The chain carries TRBV7-2 and TRBJ2-3, with 10 bases lining up with TRBD1. The germline V gene has CDR1 SGHTA and CDR2 FQGNSA. CDR3 size: 15 residues. V shed 5 bases and J 1 base; nucleotides not matched to a gene: 3. The CDR3 protein is CASSRQGAGTDTQYF. The CDR3 DNA sequence: TGTGCCAGCAGCAGACAGGGGGCCGGCACAGATACGCAGTATTTT.

The rearrangement uses TRBV6-4 and TRBJ2-3; 8 nucleotides align to TRBD1. There are 14 residues in the CDR3. V lost 6 bases to trimming and J lost 4 bases; unmatched junction nucleotides: 6. CDR1 is MRHNA and CDR2 is SNTAGT in the germline V gene. CDR3 region: CASSPGQASDTQYF. The CDR3 DNA is TGTGCCAGCAGCCCGGGACAGGCTTCAGATACGCAGTATTTT.

The V and J genes are TRBV7-6 and TRBJ2-5, with 7 nucleotides matching TRBD2. The V gene's germline CDR1 is SGHVS and CDR2 FNYEAQ. Trimming at V came to 5 bases and at J to 1 base, leaving 19 bases not matched to a gene. This CDR3 has 19 residues. For the CDR3, the DNA is TGTGCCAGCAGCCACTCATTCCTCGACTACGCGGGGGTCCAAGAGACCCAGTACTTC. Its protein is CASSHSFLDYAGVQETQYF. Complete variable domain (other parts from reference TRBV7-6 and TRBJ2-5): GAGVSQSPRYKVTKRGQDVALRCDPISGHVSLYWYRQALGQGPEFLTYFNYEAQQDKSGLPNDRFSAERPEGSISTLTIQRTEQRDSAMYRCASSHSFLDYAGVQETQYFGPGTRLLVL.

This rearrangement joins TRBV2 to TRBJ2-3; TRBD2 matches 10 bases. Losses at the gene ends were 4 bases for V and 6 bases for J; bases not matched to a gene: 7. Germline V CDR1 and CDR2: SNHLY, FYNNEI. The CDR3 runs 15 residues. Written as DNA, the CDR3 is TGTGCCAGCAGTGTGGCTAGCGGGGGTTGGGATACGCAGTATTTT. Translating gives CASSVASGGWDTQYF.

The chain couples TRBV10-3 to TRBJ2-3; TRBD2 agrees at 10 bases. Looked up from germline, CDR1 is ENHRY and CDR2 is SYGVKD. This CDR3 has 17 residues. The V gene end was trimmed by 2 bases and the J gene end by 1 base; junction bases not matched to a gene: 6. Written as DNA, the CDR3 is TGTGCCATCAGTGAGGGAGCGGGAGGGCCGGGCACAGATACGCAGTATTTT. It yields the protein CAISEGAGGPGTDTQYF.

The CDR3 reads CASSGSLEQFF. In DNA form, the CDR3 reads TGTGCCAGCAGCGGCAGCCTTGAGCAGTTCTTC. The V call is TRBV7-2, the J call TRBJ2-1; D remains ambiguous. The germline V gene has CDR1 SGHTA and CDR2 FQGNSA. The CDR3 spans 11 residues. V shed 5 bases and J shed 9 bases, with 8 bases lying between them.